A selection of T cell receptor beta chains follows, all from one sample in a study of cytomegalovirus exposure and HLA in healthy donors. Clones were read by immunoSEQ multiplex PCR, and TCRdb kept only the in-frame ones, dropping some. This sample has some 120,000 clones, with more than 70% found just once. The sequenced sample consisted of PBMCs. All receptors derive from a man aged 30-40 years in good health and CMV-seronegative. The CDR3 runs from the conserved cysteine through the conserved F or W. Each record gives: V gene, D gene, clone size, J gene, CDR3 protein, CDR3 DNA. D genes are given only for firm matches. Not every row has a clone size; where given, it reads once, few, many or a size class.

TRBV11-3	.	.	TRBJ2-3	CASSPIGQYF	TGTGCCAGCAGCCCCATCGGGCAGTATTTT
TRBV4-3	.	.	TRBJ2-7	CASSQERVTYEQYF	TGCGCCAGCAGCCAAGAACGGGTCACCTACGAGCAGTACTTC
TRBV5-1	TRBD2	.	TRBJ2-7	CASSLEIAGSGEQYF	TGCGCCAGCAGCTTGGAAATAGCGGGAAGCGGCGAGCAGTACTTC
TRBV6-6	.	.	TRBJ2-6	CASSLEAGANVLTF	TGTGCCAGCAGTTTGGAGGCTGGGGCCAACGTCCTGACTTTC
TRBV2	.	.	TRBJ2-1	CASAARRASEQFF	TGTGCCAGCGCGGCGAGGCGTGCCAGTGAGCAGTTCTTC
TRBV5-4	TRBD2	.	TRBJ2-2	CASRAGLAGQTGELFF	TGTGCCAGCAGGGCGGGACTAGCGGGACAAACCGGGGAGCTGTTTTTT
TRBV6-4	.	.	TRBJ2-6	CASSEGSSGANVLTF	TGTGCCAGCAGTGAGGGCAGCTCTGGGGCCAACGTCCTGACTTTC
TRBV4-3	TRBD1	once	TRBJ2-7	CASSQVLSGQVYEQYF	TGCGCCAGCAGCCAAGTCTTGTCAGGACAGGTCTACGAGCAGTACTTC
TRBV6-5	.	.	TRBJ1-6	CASSPRGGYNSPLHF	TGTGCCAGCAGTCCCCGGGGGGGTTATAATTCACCCCTCCACTTT
TRBV2	.	many	TRBJ2-7	CASWASPEQYF	TGTGCCAGCTGGGCCTCTCCGGAGCAGTACTTC
TRBV6-6	.	.	TRBJ1-2	CASSYQGYTF	TGTGCCAGCAGTTATCAGGGCTACACCTTC
TRBV2	.	.	TRBJ2-1	CASAGLSYNEQFF	TGTGCCTCCGCGGGCCTCTCCTACAATGAGCAGTTCTTC
TRBV4-1	.	.	TRBJ2-5	CASSPMPPGGETQYF	TGCGCCAGCAGCCCCATGCCCCCGGGTGGGGAGACCCAGTACTTC
TRBV7-2	.	.	TRBJ2-5	CASSPGQRQETQYF	TGTGCCAGCAGTCCCGGACAGAGGCAAGAGACCCAGTACTTC
TRBV30	.	.	TRBJ1-5	CAWGRDLGGKPQHF	TGTGCCTGGGGGCGGGACTTGGGAGGCAAGCCCCAGCATTTT
TRBV2	TRBD2	.	TRBJ2-2	CASSEKREGPTGELFF	TGTGCCAGCAGTGAAAAGCGGGAGGGTCCCACCGGGGAGCTGTTTTTT
TRBV4-1	.	.	TRBJ1-2	CASSLYFRSFSNYGYTF	TGCGCCAGCAGCCTTTACTTTCGTAGCTTTTCTAACTATGGCTACACCTTC
TRBV12-5	.	.	TRBJ2-7	CASGSRDYEQYF	TGTGCTAGTGGTTCCCGCGATTACGAGCAGTACTTC
TRBV2	.	.	TRBJ2-1	CASSVTGEQFF	TGTGCCAGCAGTGTGACGGGTGAGCAGTTCTTC
TRBV5-6	.	.	TRBJ2-5	CASSWDKETQYF	TGTGCCAGCAGTTGGGACAAAGAGACCCAGTACTTC
TRBV2	.	.	TRBJ1-1	CASLEGDVTVNTEAFF	TGTGCCAGCTTAGAGGGGGACGTCACAGTGAACACTGAAGCTTTCTTT
TRBV9	TRBD1	.	TRBJ2-6	CASRRELQGAAGGANVLTF	TGTGCCAGCAGAAGGGAGTTACAGGGGGCGGCCGGTGGGGCCAACGTCCTGACTTTC
TRBV7-9	TRBD2	.	TRBJ2-7	CASSLLAGGGEQYF	TGTGCCAGCAGCTTATTGGCGGGAGGTGGCGAGCAGTACTTC
TRBV6-1	.	once	TRBJ2-7	CASRGGIRGEQYF	TGTGCCAGCAGAGGGGGAATCAGGGGCGAGCAGTACTTC
TRBV5-1	.	.	TRBJ1-4	CASGAGSAFNEKLFF	TGCGCCAGTGGGGCCGGATCAGCGTTTAATGAAAAACTGTTTTTT
TRBV7-2	.	.	TRBJ1-1	CASSFPKGGLDTEAFF	TGTGCCAGCAGCTTTCCGAAGGGGGGGCTGGACACTGAAGCTTTCTTT
TRBV6-1	.	.	TRBJ2-7	CASSEVVSAYEQYF	TGTGCCAGCAGTGAAGTGGTATCGGCCTACGAGCAGTACTTC